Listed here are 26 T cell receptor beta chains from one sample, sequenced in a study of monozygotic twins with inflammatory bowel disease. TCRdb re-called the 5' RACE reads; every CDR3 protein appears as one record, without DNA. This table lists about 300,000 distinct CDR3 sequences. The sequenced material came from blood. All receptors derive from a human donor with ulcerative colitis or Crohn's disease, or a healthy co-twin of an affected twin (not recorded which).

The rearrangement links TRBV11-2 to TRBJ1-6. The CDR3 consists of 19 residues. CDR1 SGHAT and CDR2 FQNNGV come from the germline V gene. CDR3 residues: CASSPEKKDRGFYNSPLHF.

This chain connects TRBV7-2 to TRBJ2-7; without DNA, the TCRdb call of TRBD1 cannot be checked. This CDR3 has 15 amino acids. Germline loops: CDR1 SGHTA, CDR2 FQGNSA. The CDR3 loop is CASSLQGTLVGEQYF.

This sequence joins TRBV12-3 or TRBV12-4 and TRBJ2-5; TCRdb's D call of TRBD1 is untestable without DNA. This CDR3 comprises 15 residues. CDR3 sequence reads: CASSLGTGRRETQYF.

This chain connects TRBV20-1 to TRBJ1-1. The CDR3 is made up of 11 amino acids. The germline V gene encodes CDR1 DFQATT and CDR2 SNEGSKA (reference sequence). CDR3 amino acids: CSARERLEAFF.

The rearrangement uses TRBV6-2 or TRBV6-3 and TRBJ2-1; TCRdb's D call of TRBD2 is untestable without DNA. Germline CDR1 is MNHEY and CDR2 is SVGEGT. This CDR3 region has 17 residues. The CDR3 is CASSYVPGLAGRDEQFF.

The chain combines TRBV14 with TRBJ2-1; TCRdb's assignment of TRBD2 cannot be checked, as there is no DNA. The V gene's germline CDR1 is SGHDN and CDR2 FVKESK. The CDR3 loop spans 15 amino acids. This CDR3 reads CASSQDGKGLNEQFF.

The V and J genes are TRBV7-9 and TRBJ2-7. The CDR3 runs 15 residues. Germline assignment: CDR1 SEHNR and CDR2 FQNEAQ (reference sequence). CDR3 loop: CASSQQDRASYEQYF. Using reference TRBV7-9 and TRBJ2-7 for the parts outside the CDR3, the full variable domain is DTGVSQNPRHKITKRGQNVTFRCDPISEHNRLYWYRQTLGQGPEFLTYFQNEAQLEKSRLLSDRFSAERPKGSFSTLEIQRTEQGDSAMYLCASSQQDRASYEQYFGPGTRLTVT.

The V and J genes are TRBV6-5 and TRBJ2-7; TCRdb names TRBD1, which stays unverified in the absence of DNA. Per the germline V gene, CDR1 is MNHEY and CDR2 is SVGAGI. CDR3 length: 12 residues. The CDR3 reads CASRGATYEQYF.

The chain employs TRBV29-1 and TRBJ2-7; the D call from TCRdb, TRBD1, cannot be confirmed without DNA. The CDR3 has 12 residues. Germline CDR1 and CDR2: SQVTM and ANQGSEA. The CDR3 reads CSVAGVYNEQYF.

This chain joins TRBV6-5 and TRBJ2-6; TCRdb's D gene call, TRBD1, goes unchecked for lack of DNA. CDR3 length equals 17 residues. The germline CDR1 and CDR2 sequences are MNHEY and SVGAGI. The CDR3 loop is CASSYGRGGSGANVLTF.

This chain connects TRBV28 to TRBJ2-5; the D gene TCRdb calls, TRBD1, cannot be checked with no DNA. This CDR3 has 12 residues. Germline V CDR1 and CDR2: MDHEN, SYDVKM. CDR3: CASSFQGETQYF.

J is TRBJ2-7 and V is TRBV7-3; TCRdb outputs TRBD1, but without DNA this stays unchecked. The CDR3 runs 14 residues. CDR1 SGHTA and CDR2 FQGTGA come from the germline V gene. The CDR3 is CASSLYRSSDEQYF.

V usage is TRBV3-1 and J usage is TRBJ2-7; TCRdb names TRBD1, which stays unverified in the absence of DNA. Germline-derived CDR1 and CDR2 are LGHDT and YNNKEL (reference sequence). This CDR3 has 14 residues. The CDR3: CASSRGHLSYEQYF.

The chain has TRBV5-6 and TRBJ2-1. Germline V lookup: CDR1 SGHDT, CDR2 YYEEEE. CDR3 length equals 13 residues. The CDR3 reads CASSLALLNEQFF.

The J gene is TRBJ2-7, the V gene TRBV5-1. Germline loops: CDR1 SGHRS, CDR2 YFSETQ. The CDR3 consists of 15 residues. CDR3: CASTRSGGSSYEQYF.

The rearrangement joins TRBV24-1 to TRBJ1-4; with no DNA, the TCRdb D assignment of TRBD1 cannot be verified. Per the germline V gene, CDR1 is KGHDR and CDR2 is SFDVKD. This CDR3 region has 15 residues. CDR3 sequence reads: CATSEKTGLSEKLFF.

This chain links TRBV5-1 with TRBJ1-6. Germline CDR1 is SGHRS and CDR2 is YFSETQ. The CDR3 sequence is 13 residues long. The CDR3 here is CASSMGSNSPLHF.

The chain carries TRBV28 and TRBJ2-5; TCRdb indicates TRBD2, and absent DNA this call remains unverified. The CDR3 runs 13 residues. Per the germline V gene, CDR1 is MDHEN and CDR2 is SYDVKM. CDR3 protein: CASSGTFQETQYF.

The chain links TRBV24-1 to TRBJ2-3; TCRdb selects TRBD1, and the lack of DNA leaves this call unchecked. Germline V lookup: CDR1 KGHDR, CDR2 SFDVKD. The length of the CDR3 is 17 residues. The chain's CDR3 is CATSDPLRGAVADTQYF.

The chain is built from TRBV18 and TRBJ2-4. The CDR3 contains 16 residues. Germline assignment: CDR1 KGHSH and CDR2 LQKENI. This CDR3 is CASSQGTAGFKNIQYF.

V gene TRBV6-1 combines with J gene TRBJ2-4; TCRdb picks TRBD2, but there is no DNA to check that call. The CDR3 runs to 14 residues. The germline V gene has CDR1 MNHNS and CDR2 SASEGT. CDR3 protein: CASKKEGAKNMQYF.

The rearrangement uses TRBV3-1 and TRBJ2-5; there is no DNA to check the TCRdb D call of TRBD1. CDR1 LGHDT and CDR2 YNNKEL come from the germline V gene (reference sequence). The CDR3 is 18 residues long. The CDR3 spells CASSQGGRAGGLQETQYF.

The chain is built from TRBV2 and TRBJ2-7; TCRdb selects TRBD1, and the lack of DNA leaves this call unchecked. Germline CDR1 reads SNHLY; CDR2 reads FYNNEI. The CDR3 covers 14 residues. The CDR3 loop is CASKPRPPAYEQYF.

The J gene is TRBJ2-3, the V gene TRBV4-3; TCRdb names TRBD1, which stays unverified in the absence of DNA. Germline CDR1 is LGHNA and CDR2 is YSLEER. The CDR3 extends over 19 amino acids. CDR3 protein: CASSQEREGHFPSTDTQYF.

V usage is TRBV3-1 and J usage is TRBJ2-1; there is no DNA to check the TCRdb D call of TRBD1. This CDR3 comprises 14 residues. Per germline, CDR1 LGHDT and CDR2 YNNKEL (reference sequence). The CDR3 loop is CASSQNRVMNEQFF.

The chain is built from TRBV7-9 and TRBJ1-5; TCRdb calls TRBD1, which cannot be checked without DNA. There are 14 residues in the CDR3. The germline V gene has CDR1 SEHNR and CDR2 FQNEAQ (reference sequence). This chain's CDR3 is CASSSQGRKQPQHF.